The rows below give T cell receptor beta chains drawn from one sample of a study of post-analysis software for immune sequencing data. Using its own MiXCR run on the PCR reads, TCRdb lists one record per CDR3 protein. The sample includes more than 500,000 distinct CDR3 sequences, about a third of them seen just once. The sequenced sample consisted of blood. These receptors were collected from a girl between 2 and 17 years old with multiple sclerosis. Each CDR3 is given with its conserved first and last residue. Fields, in order: J gene, clone size, CDR3 length, D gene, V gene, CDR3 DNA, CDR3 protein. The D gene is left open where the match is weak. Rows may omit the clone size; those that give it use once, few, many or a size class.

j_gene: TRBJ2-3
abundance: .
len: 14
d_gene: TRBD2
v_gene: TRBV29-1
CDR3nt: TGCAGCGTGGCCCGGACTAGCTTAGCAGATACGCAGTATTTT
CDR3aa: CSVARTSLADTQYF

j_gene: TRBJ2-3
abundance: .
len: 13
d_gene: .
v_gene: TRBV20-1
CDR3nt: TGCAGTGCTAGATCCGGGGGTCAGAATACGCAGTATTTT
CDR3aa: CSARSGGQNTQYF

j_gene: TRBJ1-2
abundance: .
len: 11
d_gene: .
v_gene: TRBV20-1
CDR3nt: TGCAGTGCTTTCGTCAACTATGGCTACACCTTC
CDR3aa: CSAFVNYGYTF

j_gene: TRBJ1-2
abundance: .
len: 15
d_gene: .
v_gene: TRBV20-1
CDR3nt: TGCAGTGCTAGAAAGGCGGGGTTCGGTCGACGTGGCTACACCTTC
CDR3aa: CSARKAGFGRRGYTF

j_gene: TRBJ2-1
abundance: .
len: 15
d_gene: .
v_gene: TRBV5-1
CDR3nt: TGCGCCAGCAGCCGTGGCCCCATCTCCTACAATGAGCAGTTCTTC
CDR3aa: CASSRGPISYNEQFF

j_gene: TRBJ1-2
abundance: few
len: 14
d_gene: .
v_gene: TRBV5-6
CDR3nt: TGTGCCAGCAGCTTAGCGGGGCCGGAGCAGGGCTACACCTTC
CDR3aa: CASSLAGPEQGYTF

j_gene: TRBJ2-6
abundance: few
len: 17
d_gene: .
v_gene: TRBV5-6
CDR3nt: TGTGCCAGCAGCTTGGAACAGGGAGGGCAAGGGGCCAACGTCCTGACTTTC
CDR3aa: CASSLEQGGQGANVLTF

j_gene: TRBJ2-1
abundance: few
len: 16
d_gene: TRBD2
v_gene: TRBV5-1
CDR3nt: TGCGCCAGCAGCCTACCGACTAGCCTTTTTGGCAATGAGCAGTTCTTC
CDR3aa: CASSLPTSLFGNEQFF

j_gene: TRBJ2-1
abundance: .
len: 14
d_gene: .
v_gene: TRBV6-2/TRBV6-3
CDR3nt: TGTGCCAGCAGTTACGATAGGTTGTACAATGAGCAGTTCTTC
CDR3aa: CASSYDRLYNEQFF

j_gene: TRBJ2-7
abundance: few
len: 13
d_gene: .
v_gene: TRBV20-1
CDR3nt: TGCAGTGCTAGAGCTGACAGAACCTACGAGCAGTACTTC
CDR3aa: CSARADRTYEQYF

j_gene: TRBJ1-5
abundance: once
len: 16
d_gene: .
v_gene: TRBV20-1
CDR3nt: TGCAGTGCCCCTAGACAGAGGGTTTATAGCAATCAGCCCCAGCATTTT
CDR3aa: CSAPRQRVYSNQPQHF

j_gene: TRBJ1-2
abundance: .
len: 16
d_gene: TRBD1
v_gene: TRBV2
CDR3nt: TGTGCCAGCAGAACCTCTCGGGACAGGGTCTACTATGGCTACACCTTC
CDR3aa: CASRTSRDRVYYGYTF

j_gene: TRBJ2-1
abundance: .
len: 16
d_gene: TRBD2
v_gene: TRBV2
CDR3nt: TGTGCCAGCAGGCATAAGACTAGCTCGGTTGACAATGAGCAGTTCTTC
CDR3aa: CASRHKTSSVDNEQFF

j_gene: TRBJ2-3
abundance: .
len: 16
d_gene: TRBD2
v_gene: TRBV29-1
CDR3nt: TGCAGCGTTGCTAGCGGGGGGTTACTAAGCACAGATACGCAGTATTTT
CDR3aa: CSVASGGLLSTDTQYF

j_gene: TRBJ1-1
abundance: .
len: 14
d_gene: .
v_gene: TRBV6-5
CDR3nt: TGTGCCAGCAGTTACATGCAGGGAGGCACTGAAGCTTTCTTT
CDR3aa: CASSYMQGGTEAFF

j_gene: TRBJ2-5
abundance: .
len: 15
d_gene: TRBD2
v_gene: TRBV18
CDR3nt: TGTGCCAGCTCCGAGGGGCTAGCGGGTACGGAGACCCAGTACTTC
CDR3aa: CASSEGLAGTETQYF